A single sample gave rise to the 6 T cell receptor beta chains below, sequenced in a study of vaccination effects on CD4 cells after COVID-19. These receptors lack a known antigen. Sequencing followed a ViraFEST assay step that expanded antigen-specific CD4+ T cells with viral peptide pools. The culture ran for 10 days, and then CD4+ T cells were isolated. Each person got two doses of an mRNA SARS-CoV-2 vaccine, BNT162b2 or mRNA-1273. Sequenced by immunoSEQ multiplex PCR; TCRdb stores in-frame clones only, minus some. The table has about 72,000 clones, roughly four fifths seen once; the top ten hold approximately 1.2%. Specimen: CD4+ T cells from PBMCs cultured with HCoV-229E spike peptides, collected after COVID-19 vaccination. Receptors originate from a human donor who received a COVID-19 vaccine.

The chain is built from TRBV18 and TRBJ1-2, with 7 positions matching TRBD1. The germline CDR1 and CDR2 sequences are KGHSH and LQKENI. The CDR3 runs 15 residues. Losses at the gene ends were 3 bases for V and 7 bases for J; bases not matched to a gene: 11. This chain's CDR3 is CASSPGQPGRRGYTF. CDR3 DNA: TGTGCCAGCTCACCGGGACAGCCCGGGCGGCGTGGCTACACCTTC.

The V gene is TRBV6-5, the J gene TRBJ1-2, with unresolved D. V gave up 0 bases and J gave up 2 bases, with 10 bases separating them. The CDR3 covers 15 residues. CDR1 is MNHEY, CDR2 SVGAGI, per germline. The CDR3, as DNA: TGTGCCAGCAGTTACTCCGCAGATCCCAACTATGGCTACACCTTC. Translation gives CASSYSADPNYGYTF.

This clone is medium-sized (0.01 to 0.1%) in the sample. V usage is TRBV5-5 and J usage is TRBJ1-6; D is unresolved. From germline, CDR1 is SGHKS and CDR2 YYEKEE (reference sequence). The CDR3 length is 14 residues. With 4 bases removed from V and 7 bases from J, the gap between germline ends came to 12 bases. Here the CDR3 reads CASSDERNNSPLHF. In DNA, the CDR3 is TGTGCCAGCAGCGACGAACGGAACAATTCACCCCTCCACTTT.

The rearrangement uses TRBV5-1 and TRBJ1-2; no reliable D call. Between the trimmed V and J ends, which lost 7 bases and 0 bases, there was a span of 10 bases. CDR1 is SGHRS, CDR2 YFSETQ, per germline. The CDR3 covers 13 residues. The CDR3: CASAPDANYGYTF. The CDR3, as DNA: TGCGCCAGCGCACCTGACGCTAACTATGGCTACACCTTC. Looking up the rest from reference TRBV5-1 and TRBJ1-2 gives the full variable domain: KAGVTQTPRYLIKTRGQQVTLSCSPISGHRSVSWYQQTPGQGLQFLFEYFSETQRNKGNFPGRFSGRQFSNSRSEMNVSTLELGDSALYLCASAPDANYGYTFGSGTRLTVV.

V usage is TRBV28 and J usage is TRBJ2-7, with TRBD2 matching over 8 bases. This CDR3 region has 13 residues. V was pared by 4 bases and J by 4 bases, with 3 bases of the junction left unmatched. Germline V gene lookup returns CDR1 MDHEN and CDR2 SYDVKM. The CDR3 region is CASSSRGGYEQYV. In DNA, the CDR3 is TGTGCCAGCAGTTCCCGGGGGGGGTACGAGCAGTACGTC.

V and J are TRBV6-2 or TRBV6-3 and TRBJ1-5; 9 bases align to TRBD1. Germline V gene data show CDR1 as MNHEY and CDR2 as SVGEGT. The CDR3 totals 14 residues. V was pared by 5 bases and J by 7 bases, with 6 bases of the junction left unmatched. The DNA of the CDR3 is TGTGCCAGCAGTACTGACAGGGGGAGGCAGCCCCAGCATTTT. Translation: CASSTDRGRQPQHF.